The entry below describes one T cell receptor beta chain. Its target antigen remains unknown. No clone much larger than this one lies a single base away; base qualities are absent. This record comes from a study of control samples from healthy donors and cancer patients (TCRdb year 2020). The library was prepared using the immunoSEQ multiplex PCR assay. TCRdb took this table from immuneACCESS and kept in-frame rearrangements with V and J called. Such tables lack part of the clones; where checked against another copy, unresolved V genes explain under half of the gap, and the rest is unexplained. For this sample there are around 80,000 clones; roughly 84% appear just once. Around 5.7% of the sample is taken by the ten largest. The CDR3 covers 12 residues, taking in both the cysteine and the phenylalanine. CDR3 DNA only is kept here, 36 bases in frame from base 1. V drops 6 bases and J drops 5 bases, leaving 9 bases in between.

The origin of this receptor is a woman between 50 and 59 years old in good health. The chain is assembled from TRBV12-3 or TRBV12-4 and TRBJ2-3, with the D gene tentatively TRBD1 or TRBD2, based on 6 matching bases in each. The sequenced material came from blood. The CDR3 region: CASSGGRDTQYF. The DNA sequence is given as TGTGCCAGCAGCGGGGGCCGAGATACGCAGTATTTT.